This T cell receptor beta chain was identified during a study of CD8+CD57+ T cells in acquired aplastic anemia (dated by TCRdb to between 2018 and 2020). For context, the study as a whole: On average, sorted CD4+ and CD8+ cells yielded about 3 ug of extracted DNA, with a range of roughly 0.19 to 27.4 ug. An average of approximately 10 million reads for CD4+ cells and 12 million or so reads for CD8+ cells was obtained from healthy donor samples.

The CDR3, from cysteine to phenylalanine, totals 15 residues. Just CDR3 DNA is preserved here, 45 bases in frame from base 1. Via the germline V gene (reference sequence), CDR1 is GTSNPN and CDR2 SVGIG. V lost 1 base and J lost 7 bases, and the count of bases not matched to a germline gene is 10. This clonotype turned up a few times. Its antigen remains unidentified. Nothing much larger sits one base from this clone, and base qualities are not available. In this study, sorted CD4+ and CD8+ T cells from the blood of healthy subjects and of severe aplastic anemia patients had their TCR repertoires deep-sequenced. Ficoll-Paque density gradient centrifugation was used to isolate peripheral blood mononuclear cells. Before DNA was extracted, CD4+ and CD8+ T cells were sorted using either FACS or magnetic beads. Study-wide findings and limitations: Although 25 to 30 CD8+ CDR3 sequences were shared by patients and controls, these sequences appeared highly expressed in patients and within the immunodominant clones of patients. CD8+ Simpson's diversity did not differ significantly between patients and healthy controls (P=0.060).

Genomic DNA was used as template for profiling of TCR beta VDJ combinations and CDR3 sequences. An Illumina HiSeq 2000 was used for TCR repertoire sequencing. In the original analysis: Repertoires were assessed using TRBV/TRBJ rearrangement plots, CDR3 size and DJ length profiles, and Simpson's diversity index. Whichever DNA sequence was most abundant in the deep sequencing data was defined as the immunodominant clone. CDR3 amino acid sequences were checked for sharing between subjects and were compared against published repertoires and the VDJdb database. TCRdb ran its own pipeline on the public reads, namely fastp trimming at Q25 and MiXCR clone calling, and kept in-frame beta chains. Each CDR3 protein appears once, grouped with its most common genes and DNA. The V and J calls and clone size are TCRdb's, not the authors'. In this sample the table shows fewer than 200,000 distinct CDR3 sequences, about 48% of which occur a single time. In total, the top ten clones hold approximately 1.1% of the sample.

This chain joins TRBV30 to TRBJ1-5, with 7 bases matching TRBD1. Sample: sorted CD4+, CD8+, or CD8+CD57+ T cells (not recorded which) from PBMCs. The sequence came from a human donor in good health. Here is the DNA: TGTGCCTGGAGTGCGCGAACAGGGGAACAACAGCCCCAGCATTTT. This sequence encodes CAWSARTGEQQPQHF.